The 24 T cell receptor beta chains listed next were all sequenced from one sample in a study of regulatory T cells in long-lasting Graves disease. Time point here: newly diagnosed GD, antithyroid drugs for less than 3 months. PBMC-extracted RNA yielded the TCR library. Relying on iRepertoire HTBI primers and Arm-PCR of CDR3 regions, the team built TCR beta libraries. TCRdb reanalysed the multiplex PCR reads using MiXCR and keeps one entry per CDR3 protein. The repertoire has 580,000 or so distinct CDR3 sequences, roughly 16% of them found once; the top ten carry more than 10%. This sample was shared with a second study, whose subject was T cells in Graves' hyperthyroidism and ophthalmopathy.

Sequenced material: peripheral blood mononuclear cells (PBMCs), taken at new diagnosis, from a patient treated with antithyroid drugs. The receptors come from a man aged 18 to 29 with Graves disease.

The sample holds a few counts of this clonotype. V usage is TRBV7-9 and J usage is TRBJ2-5; the D call may be TRBD1 or TRBD2 (5 bases each). Deletions cut 5 bases from V and 6 bases from J, with 19 bases between. The CDR3 runs 15 residues. Germline-derived CDR1 and CDR2 are SEHNR and FQNEAQ (reference sequence). CDR3 protein: CASSKLGAKFQTQYF. CDR3 nucleotide sequence: TGTGCCAGCAGCAAGCTCGGGGCCAAGTTTCAGACCCAGTACTTC.

This clonotype was seen many times. V and J are TRBV27 and TRBJ2-1; D is ambiguous. Trimming left V 5 bases short and J 8 bases short, with 16 bases between. Germline-derived CDR1 and CDR2 are MNHEY and SMNVEV (reference sequence). The CDR3 length is 14 residues. The CDR3 bases are TGTGCCAGCAGTCTCCGACCCGCCGGGTATGAGCAGTTCTTC. Translating it yields CASSLRPAGYEQFF.

This clonotype occurred many times. CDR3 in DNA: TGTGCCAGCTCACCTGGACCGGGTACGCAGTATTTT. This gives the protein CASSPGPGTQYF. This chain joins TRBV18 and TRBJ2-3; D ambiguous. The CDR3 totals 12 residues. V lost 3 bases and J 8 bases, leaving 9 bases between the germline ends. The germline V gene has CDR1 KGHSH and CDR2 LQKENI.

This clonotype showed up just a few times. The rearrangement uses TRBV12-3 or TRBV12-4 and TRBJ1-5, with D possibly TRBD1 on 6 matching bases. CDR3 size: 15 residues. With 6 bases removed from V and 6 bases from J, the gap between germline ends came to 18 bases. CDR3 DNA: TGTGCCAGCAGCCGAACAGGGCCGCATGTTCAGCCCCAGCATTTT. It encodes CASSRTGPHVQPQHF.

This clonotype occurred many times. V is TRBV10-3 and J is TRBJ2-2; TRBD2 matches at 9 bases. Germline values: CDR1 ENHRY, CDR2 SYGVKD. V lost 11 bases to trimming and J lost 0 bases; unmatched junction nucleotides: 1. The CDR3 has 13 residues. CDR3 residues: CAAGGANTGELFF. In DNA form, the CDR3 reads TGTGCCGCGGGAGGGGCGAACACCGGGGAGCTGTTTTTT.

The chain joins TRBV27 to TRBJ2-2, with 7 positions matching TRBD2. This CDR3 has 16 amino acids. Looked up from germline, CDR1 is MNHEY and CDR2 is SMNVEV (reference sequence). V shed 2 bases, J shed 5 bases, and the junction held 8 bases outside the gene matches. The chain's CDR3 is CASSLATLATTGELFF. Written as DNA, the CDR3 is TGTGCCAGCAGTTTAGCCACACTAGCGACTACCGGGGAGCTGTTTTTT.

This clonotype was recorded at least ten times. The chain combines TRBV27 with TRBJ2-1; D is undetermined. V lost 2 bases and J lost 2, with 10 bases in between. The CDR3 runs to 15 residues. Germline V gene sequence: CDR1 MNHEY, CDR2 SMNVEV (reference sequence). CDR3 amino acids: CASSLGQVAYNEQFF. The CDR3 DNA is TGTGCCAGCAGTTTAGGGCAGGTCGCCTACAATGAGCAGTTCTTC.

This clonotype was recorded a few times. The chain has TRBV6-2 or TRBV6-3 and TRBJ2-2, with D maybe TRBD2 (6 bases). V lost 5 bases and J 4 bases, leaving 11 bases between the germline ends. From germline, CDR1 is MNHEY and CDR2 SVGEGT. This CDR3 spans 14 amino acids. CDR3 in DNA: TGTGCCAGCAGTCCCCAACTAGCCACCGGGGAGCTGTTTTTT. Protein: CASSPQLATGELFF.

This rearrangement joins TRBV12-3 or TRBV12-4 to TRBJ2-2, with 9 bases fitting TRBD2. J lost 6 bases, V lost 3 bases, and 11 bases had no gene match. CDR3 size: 17 residues. CDR3 sequence reads: CASSLAGGPQLAGELFF. CDR3 bases: TGTGCCAGCAGTTTGGCGGGAGGGCCTCAGCTGGCCGGGGAGCTGTTTTTT.

This clonotype showed up many times. J is TRBJ1-1 and V is TRBV6-9; D not resolved. V dropped 3 bases and J dropped 1 base, with 9 bases sitting between them. CDR1 is MNHGY, CDR2 SVAAGI, per germline. This CDR3 comprises 14 residues. This CDR3 is CASSYQSPNTEAFF. The CDR3 nucleotides read TGTGCCAGCAGTTACCAGTCTCCGAACACTGAAGCTTTCTTT.

The table lists this clonotype with many counts. The V call is TRBV7-9, the J call TRBJ2-1; 9 bases are shared with TRBD2. The V segment lost 2 bases and the J segment 5 bases; nucleotides outside the gene matches: 4. The CDR3 runs to 15 residues. Looked up from germline, CDR1 is SEHNR and CDR2 is FQNEAQ (reference sequence). The CDR3 nucleotides are TGTGCCAGCAGCTTAACAAGCGGGAGGAACAATGAGCAGTTCTTC. Protein sequence: CASSLTSGRNNEQFF.

This clonotype occurred a few times. The chain recombines TRBV9 with TRBJ2-7; 8 bases map to TRBD1. Trimming removed 0 bases from V and 6 bases from J; junction bases left unmatched: 5. The CDR3 is 14 amino acids. Germline V lookup: CDR1 SGDLS, CDR2 YYNGEE. The CDR3 reads CASSVADRDAEQYF. DNA for the CDR3: TGTGCCAGCAGCGTAGCGGACAGGGACGCCGAGCAGTACTTC.

In this sample, this clonotype turned up a few times. The chain is built from TRBV20-1 and TRBJ1-1, with TRBD1 matching 10 bases. In germline, CDR1 is DFQATT, CDR2 SNEGSKA (reference sequence). CDR3 size: 12 residues. The CDR3 protein is CRGDRGISEAFF. CDR3 coding DNA: TGCAGGGGGGACAGGGGAATATCTGAAGCTTTCTTT.

The V gene is TRBV4-1, the J gene TRBJ2-5; 8 bases map to TRBD2. From germline, CDR1 is MGHRA and CDR2 YSYEKL. V lost 4 bases to trimming and J lost 4 bases; unmatched junction nucleotides: 8. The CDR3 loop spans 15 amino acids. The DNA of the CDR3 is TGCGCCAGCAGCCTCCGGGGGACTAGACTAGAGACCCAGTACTTC. It yields the protein CASSLRGTRLETQYF.

The CDR3 loop reads CASSQEFRTAMNTEAFF. The CDR3 DNA follows: TGTGCCAGCAGCCAAGAATTTCGGACAGCCATGAACACTGAAGCTTTCTTT. The chain has TRBV3-1 and TRBJ1-1, with D possibly matching TRBD1 (6 bases). The CDR3 length is 17 residues. Trimming removed 0 bases at V and 0 bases at J, with 14 bases between. Germline CDR1 LGHDT, CDR2 YNNKEL (reference sequence).

This clonotype was seen a handful of times. The V call is TRBV5-1, the J call TRBJ2-7; TRBD2 is a possible D gene (5 bases). The germline V gene encodes CDR1 SGHRS and CDR2 YFSETQ. The V and J ends lost 4 bases and 4 bases respectively, with 9 bases between them. There are 12 residues in the CDR3. CDR3 loop: CASSETTYEQYF. The DNA for the CDR3 is TGCGCCAGCAGCGAGACTACTTACGAGCAGTACTTC.

This clonotype appeared a few times. This rearrangement joins TRBV29-1 to TRBJ2-1; no clear D. Looked up from germline, CDR1 is SQVTM and CDR2 is ANQGSEA. Between the trimmed V and J ends, which lost 6 bases and 4 bases, there was a span of 16 bases. CDR3 length equals 14 residues. The CDR3 nucleotides are TGCAGCGTCTGTAGACCGGGTGGATACAATGAGCAGTTCTTC. Translated, it gives CSVCRPGGYNEQFF.

This clonotype was detected ten times or more. This CDR3 is CASSVGWDTSYEQYF. CDR3 in DNA: TGTGCCAGCAGCGTAGGATGGGACACTTCCTACGAGCAGTACTTC. This sequence joins TRBV9 and TRBJ2-7; TRBD1 might be the D (6 bases). Germline CDR1 SGDLS, CDR2 YYNGEE. The CDR3 spans 15 residues. Trimming took off 0 bases at V and 1 base at J, with 11 bases between the two ends.

The chain combines TRBV5-5 with TRBJ2-7, with 7 bases lining up with TRBD2. CDR1 and CDR2 from the germline V gene are SGHKS and YYEKEE (reference sequence). V lost 3 bases and J lost 2; bases outside the gene matches: 11. This CDR3 comprises 16 residues. The CDR3 region is CASSWGGDSNAYEQYF. The DNA of the CDR3 is TGTGCCAGCAGCTGGGGGGGGGATTCAAATGCCTACGAGCAGTACTTC.

This clonotype occurred many times. The gene calls are TRBV12-3 or TRBV12-4 and TRBJ2-7; D may match TRBD1 or TRBD2 (6 bases each). The CDR3 covers 15 residues. V was clipped by 6 bases and J by 0 bases, with 15 bases between them. The CDR3 sequence: CASRLGGDTSYEQYF. DNA for the CDR3: TGTGCCAGCAGACTAGGAGGGGACACCTCCTACGAGCAGTACTTC.

This chain links TRBV4-1 with TRBJ1-4; D remains unclear. The ends were cut back, 6 bases at V and 5 bases at J, with 19 bases in the middle. Germline lookup yields CDR1 MGHRA and CDR2 YSYEKL. The CDR3 runs 16 residues. The CDR3: CASSKAGEAGNEKLFF. CDR3 nucleotide sequence: TGCGCCAGCAGTAAAGCCGGGGAGGCGGGAAATGAAAAACTGTTTTTT.

The chain recombines TRBV28 with TRBJ1-2; D is undetermined. Trimming cost V 1 base and J 7 bases, with 10 bases left between them. This CDR3 contains 13 residues. Per the germline V gene, CDR1 is MDHEN and CDR2 is SYDVKM. The CDR3 DNA is TGTGCCAGCAGTTTATTCGGAATTGGTGGCTACACCTTC. Amino acids: CASSLFGIGGYTF.

This clonotype was detected a few times. A read error may account for a junction end that differs from germline. The rearrangement links TRBV5-1 to TRBJ2-5; 7 positions agree with TRBD2. The CDR3 loop spans 17 amino acids. Germline CDR1 and CDR2: SGHRS and YFSETQ. CDR3 region: CASSSEWRETNQETQYF. DNA for the CDR3: TGTGCCAGCAGCTCCGAATGGCGGGAGACCAACCAAGAGACCCAGTACTTC.

At least ten counts were recorded for this clonotype. CDR3 DNA sequence: TGTGCCAGCAGTTCCCCGGACAGGGCCGGGAAACTGTTTTTT. It yields the protein CASSSPDRAGKLFF. The chain combines TRBV28 with TRBJ1-4, with 8 bases fitting TRBD1. Trimming took 4 bases from V and 11 from J; bases not matched to a gene: 9. The CDR3 runs to 14 residues. Per germline, CDR1 MDHEN and CDR2 SYDVKM.